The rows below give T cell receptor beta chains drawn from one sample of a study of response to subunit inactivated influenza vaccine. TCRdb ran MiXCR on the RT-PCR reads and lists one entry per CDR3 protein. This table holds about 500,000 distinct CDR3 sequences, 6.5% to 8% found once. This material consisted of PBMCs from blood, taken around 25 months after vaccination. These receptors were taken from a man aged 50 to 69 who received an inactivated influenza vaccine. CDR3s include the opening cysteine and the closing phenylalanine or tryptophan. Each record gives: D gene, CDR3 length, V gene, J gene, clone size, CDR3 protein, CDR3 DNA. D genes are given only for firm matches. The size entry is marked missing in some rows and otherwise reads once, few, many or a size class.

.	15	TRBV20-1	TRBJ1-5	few	CSARDPSLLHQPQHF	TGCAGTGCTAGAGACCCCTCCCTTCTTCATCAGCCCCAGCATTTT
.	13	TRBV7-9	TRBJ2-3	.	CAGGSGHTDTQYF	TGTGCCGGGGGTAGCGGACACACAGATACGCAGTATTTT
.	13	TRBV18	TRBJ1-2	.	CASSPKSGNGYTF	TGTGCCAGCTCACCGAAGAGTGGGAATGGCTACACCTTC
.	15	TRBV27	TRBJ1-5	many	CASSSLQSPNQPQHF	TGTGCCAGCAGTTCATTACAGTCGCCGAATCAGCCCCAGCATTTT
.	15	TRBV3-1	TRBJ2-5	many	CASSQVRSSQETQYF	TGTGCCAGCAGCCAAGTGCGTTCTAGCCAAGAGACCCAGTACTTC
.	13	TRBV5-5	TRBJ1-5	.	CARSLEENQPQHF	TGTGCCAGGAGCCTGGAGGAAAATCAGCCCCAGCATTTT
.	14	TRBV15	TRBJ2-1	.	CAARVGKTYNEQFF	TGTGCCGCCAGGGTTGGGAAAACCTACAATGAGCAGTTCTTC
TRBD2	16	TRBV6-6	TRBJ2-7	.	CASRPPVSGATYEQYF	TGTGCCAGCAGGCCCCCGGTCAGCGGGGCTACCTACGAGCAGTACTTC
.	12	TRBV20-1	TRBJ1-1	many	CSAIPYNTEAFF	TGCAGTGCTATCCCGTATAACACTGAAGCTTTCTTT
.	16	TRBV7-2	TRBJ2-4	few	CASSLMGGARANIQYF	TGTGCCAGCAGCTTAATGGGCGGCGCCAGGGCGAACATTCAGTACTTC
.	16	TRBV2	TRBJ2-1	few	CASTPLDGNSYNEQFF	TGTGCCAGCACCCCACTTGACGGGAACTCCTACAATGAGCAGTTCTTC
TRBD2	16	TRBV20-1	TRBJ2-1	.	CSAPTVSSGSGGEQFF	TGCAGTGCTCCTACCGTATCTAGCGGGTCTGGTGGTGAGCAGTTCTTC
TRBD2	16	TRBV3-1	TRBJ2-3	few	CASSQLAGALKDTQYF	TGTGCCAGCAGCCAACTAGCGGGGGCCCTAAAGGATACGCAGTATTTT
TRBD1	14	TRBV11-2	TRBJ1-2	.	CASSSGDRGGGYTF	TGTGCCAGCAGCTCGGGGGACAGGGGTGGTGGCTACACCTTC
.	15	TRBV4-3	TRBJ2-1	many	CASSQDLRSLNEQFF	TGCGCCAGCAGCCAAGATTTGAGGAGCCTAAATGAGCAGTTCTTC
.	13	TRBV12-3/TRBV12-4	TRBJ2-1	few	CASRRDGGNEQFF	TGTGCCAGCAGACGGGACGGCGGCAATGAGCAGTTCTTC
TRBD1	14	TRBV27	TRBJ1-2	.	CASSFRDSRDGYTF	TGTGCCAGCAGTTTCCGGGACAGTAGGGATGGCTACACCTTC
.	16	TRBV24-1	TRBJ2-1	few	CATSDPTGLRMDEQFF	TGTGCCACCAGTGATCCAACAGGGTTAAGGATGGATGAGCAGTTCTTC
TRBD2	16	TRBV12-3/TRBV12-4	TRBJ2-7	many	CASSTRSGRSSYEQYF	TGTGCCAGCAGTACTAGAAGCGGGAGGAGCTCCTACGAGCAGTACTTC
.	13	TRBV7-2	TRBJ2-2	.	CASGLGNTGELFF	TGTGCCAGCGGCCTGGGAAACACCGGGGAGCTGTTTTTT
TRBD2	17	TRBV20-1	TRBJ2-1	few	CSARVTSGRARDNEQFF	TGCAGTGCTAGGGTGACTAGCGGGAGGGCTCGGGACAATGAGCAGTTCTTC
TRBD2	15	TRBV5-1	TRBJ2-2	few	CASSSLTSRTGELFF	TGCGCCAGCAGCTCCCTGACTAGCCGGACCGGGGAGCTGTTTTTT
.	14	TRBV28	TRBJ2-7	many	CASRLTGRAYEQYF	TGTGCCAGCAGGCTGACAGGTCGGGCCTACGAGCAGTACTTC
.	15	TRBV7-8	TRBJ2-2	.	CASSLEGVRTGELFF	TGTGCCAGCAGCTTAGAAGGGGTGCGAACCGGGGAGCTGTTTTTT
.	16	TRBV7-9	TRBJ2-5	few	CASSIGPGSLQETQYF	TGTGCCAGCAGTATCGGCCCGGGGTCTTTACAAGAGACCCAGTACTTC
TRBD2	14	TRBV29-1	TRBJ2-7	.	CSVGSRLAVYEQYF	TGCAGCGTTGGGTCCCGCCTAGCGGTCTACGAGCAGTACTTC
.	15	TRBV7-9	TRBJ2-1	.	CASSPRGPQFNEQFF	TGTGCCAGCAGCCCCCGGGGGCCCCAGTTCAATGAGCAGTTCTTC
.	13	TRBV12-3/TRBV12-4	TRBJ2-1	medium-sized	CASSWGTGDEQFF	TGTGCCAGCAGTTGGGGGACCGGGGATGAGCAGTTCTTC
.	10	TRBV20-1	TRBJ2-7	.	CSGLEYEQYF	TGCAGTGGACTAGAGTACGAGCAGTACTTC
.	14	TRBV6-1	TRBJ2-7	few	CASSAHSGTYEQYF	TGTGCCAGCAGTGCCCACTCCGGGACCTACGAGCAGTACTTC
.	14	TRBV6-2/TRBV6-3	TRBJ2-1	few	CASSYSETTNEQFF	TGTGCCAGCAGTTACTCGGAGACTACCAATGAGCAGTTCTTC
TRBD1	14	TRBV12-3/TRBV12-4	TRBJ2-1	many	CASSLRDRGREQFF	TGTGCCAGCAGTTTAAGGGACAGGGGGCGCGAGCAGTTCTTC
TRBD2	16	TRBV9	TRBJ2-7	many	CASSVVASGSNGEQYF	TGTGCCAGCAGCGTAGTTGCTAGCGGGAGTAACGGGGAGCAGTACTTC
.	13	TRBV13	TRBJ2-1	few	CASKEEGFNEQFF	TGTGCCAGCAAGGAGGAAGGGTTCAATGAGCAGTTCTTC
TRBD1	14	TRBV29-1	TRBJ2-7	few	CSVEVGTASYEQYF	TGCAGCGTTGAAGTCGGGACAGCCTCCTACGAGCAGTACTTC
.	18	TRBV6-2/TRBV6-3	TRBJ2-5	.	CASSWGGTPRGNQETQYF	TGTGCCAGCAGCTGGGGCGGGACACCCCGAGGAAACCAAGAGACCCAGTACTTC
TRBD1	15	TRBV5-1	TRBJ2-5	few	CASSYGTDPLETQYF	TGCGCCAGCAGTTACGGGACAGACCCTCTAGAGACCCAGTACTTC
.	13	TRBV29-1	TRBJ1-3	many	CSVEDSGGNTIYF	TGCAGCGTTGAAGATTCTGGGGGAAACACCATATATTTT